The subject of this entry is one TCR beta chain. Treatment denoted: preoperative locoregional IRX-2 cytokine immunotherapy. This phase Ib study tested locoregional IRX-2 cytokine immunotherapy given before surgery. Libraries were prepared by immunoSEQ multiplex PCR; TCRdb keeps only in-frame clonotypes and omits some of them. The data contain around 38,000 clones, around 77% of them seen just once; the ten biggest clones take up about 1%. The data were obtained in a study of preoperative IRX-2 immunotherapy in early breast cancer. J lost 6 bases, V lost 2 bases, and 2 bases had no gene match. This CDR3 region has 13 residues. Germline CDR1 WNHNN, CDR2 SYGVQD (reference sequence).

This specimen consisted of tumor tissue, obtained after IRX-2 immunotherapy. The sequence came from a human donor with breast cancer. This chain links TRBV10-1 with TRBJ2-3; 7 bases are shared with TRBD1. The CDR3 spells CASSETGADTQYF. CDR3 nucleotides: TGCGCCAGCAGTGAGACAGGGGCCGATACGCAGTATTTT.